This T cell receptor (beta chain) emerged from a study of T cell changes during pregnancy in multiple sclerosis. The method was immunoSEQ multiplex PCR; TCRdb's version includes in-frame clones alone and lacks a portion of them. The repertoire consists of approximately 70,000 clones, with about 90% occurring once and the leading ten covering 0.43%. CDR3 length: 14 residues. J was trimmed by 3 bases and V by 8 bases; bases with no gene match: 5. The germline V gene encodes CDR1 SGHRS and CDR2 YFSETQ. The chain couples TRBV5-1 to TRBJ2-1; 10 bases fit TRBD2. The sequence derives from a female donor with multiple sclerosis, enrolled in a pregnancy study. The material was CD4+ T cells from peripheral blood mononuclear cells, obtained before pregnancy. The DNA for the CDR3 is TGCGCCAGTTATTCTAGCGGGAGCTACAATGAGCAGTTCTTC. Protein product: CASYSSGSYNEQFF.